Listed here are 28 T cell receptor beta chains from one sample, sequenced in a study of blood T cells in healthy people across ages. Combining a sample-barcoded 5' primer with a J-beta primer mix, a second PCR ran for 7 to 11 cycles. Each CDR3 protein is one row after TCRdb ran MiXCR on the 5' RACE reads. The repertoire has over 1,200,000 distinct CDR3 sequences, roughly 60% of them found once; the top ten carry about 6.3%. Sequenced input: blood. The receptors here all came from a young man in good health.

In its sample, this clonotype was seen a few times. The chain is built from TRBV20-1 and TRBJ2-7, with a tentative D call TRBD1 (5 bases). V was shortened by 5 bases and J by 6 bases, with 17 bases between the two germline ends. This CDR3 has 13 residues. Germline loops: CDR1 DFQATT, CDR2 SNEGSKA (reference sequence). Here the CDR3 reads CSAPLLDRGEQYF. The CDR3 DNA reads as TGCAGTGCTCCTTTACTTGACAGAGGCGAGCAGTACTTC.

The gene calls are TRBV12-3 or TRBV12-4 and TRBJ1-2; tentative D call: TRBD1 (6 bases). The V gene lost 9 bases and the J gene lost 4 bases, with 15 bases spanning the gap. The CDR3 contains 13 residues. CDR3 nucleotide sequence: TGTGCCAGTCGTACAGGGACCTTCTATGGCTACACCTTC. Its translation is CASRTGTFYGYTF.

The chain has TRBV12-3 or TRBV12-4 and TRBJ2-5, with 9 bases aligning to TRBD2. The CDR3 is 17 residues long. J gave up 4 bases and V 3 bases, and 12 bases lay outside the gene matches. In DNA, the CDR3 is TGTGCCAGCAGTTTCGGCCATTTAGCGGGAGAAGGAGAGACCCAGTACTTC. This sequence encodes CASSFGHLAGEGETQYF.

The chain has TRBV2 and TRBJ2-1, with 13 positions matching TRBD2. The germline V gene encodes CDR1 SNHLY and CDR2 FYNNEI. V shed 11 bases and J 6 bases; nucleotides not matched to a gene: 4. The CDR3 extends over 13 amino acids. The CDR3 reads CAVGTSGTNEQFF. As DNA, the CDR3 is TGTGCCGTCGGGACTAGCGGGACCAATGAGCAGTTCTTC.

The CDR3 region is CSARERPASGRYSTDTQYF. CDR3 DNA: TGCAGTGCTAGAGAACGCCCGGCTAGCGGGAGGTATAGCACAGATACGCAGTATTTT. This sequence joins TRBV20-1 and TRBJ2-3; 11 nucleotides match TRBD2. CDR3 size: 19 residues. V lost 0 bases, J lost 0 bases, and 11 bases stayed unmatched. Germline CDR1 and CDR2: DFQATT and SNEGSKA (reference sequence).

This CDR3 reads CASSRQGGSRETQYF. The DNA of the CDR3 is TGTGCCAGCAGCCGACAGGGAGGATCGAGAGAGACCCAGTACTTC. The gene calls are TRBV2 and TRBJ2-7; a possible D gene is TRBD1 (7 bases). The J call is uncertain, as TRBJ2-5 better fits the DNA end. This CDR3 region has 15 residues. Germline V gives CDR1 SNHLY, CDR2 FYNNEI.

The chain couples TRBV20-1 to TRBJ2-7; the match to TRBD2 covers 9 bases. Germline CDR1 reads DFQATT; CDR2 reads SNEGSKA (reference sequence). This CDR3 is built from 16 residues. The V segment lost 0 bases and the J segment 1 base; nucleotides outside the gene matches: 7. This CDR3 reads CSARDQLAGLSYEQYF. The DNA of the CDR3 is TGCAGTGCTAGAGATCAGCTAGCGGGACTATCCTACGAGCAGTACTTC.

The chain employs TRBV4-1 and TRBJ2-1, with 7 bases identical to TRBD2. CDR1 and CDR2 (germline): MGHRA, YSYEKL. This CDR3 has 16 residues. Trimming removed 2 bases from V and 6 bases from J; junction bases left unmatched: 10. The CDR3 loop reads CASSQSAGLVGNEQFF. As DNA, the CDR3 is TGCGCCAGCAGCCAATCAGCGGGACTGGTCGGCAATGAGCAGTTCTTC.

V usage is TRBV11-2 and J usage is TRBJ2-7, with 9 bases that match TRBD2. CDR1 is SGHAT and CDR2 is FQNNGV in the germline V gene. V was clipped by 5 bases and J by 0 bases; unmatched bases: 8. There are 16 residues in the CDR3. In nucleotides, the CDR3 is TGTGCCAGCAGCCTAGCGGGGACCCGAAGCTCCTACGAGCAGTACTTC. Translating gives CASSLAGTRSSYEQYF.

The chain recombines TRBV7-8 with TRBJ1-2; D is ambiguous. CDR3 length: 16 amino acids. Germline V gives CDR1 SGHVS, CDR2 FQNEAQ. V lost 0 bases to trimming and J lost 7 bases, with 18 bases between them. CDR3 nucleotides: TGTGCCAGCAGCTTAGCGACAAGCTCCCCTTTATCTGGCTACACCTTC. This sequence encodes CASSLATSSPLSGYTF.

The chain carries TRBV7-2 and TRBJ2-3; D remains ambiguous. This CDR3 has 15 amino acids. The germline V gene has CDR1 SGHTA and CDR2 FQGNSA. The V end lost 1 base, the J end lost 0 bases, and 8 bases lay between the germline ends. CDR3 in amino acids: CASSLGVHSTDTQYF. Written as DNA, the CDR3 is TGTGCCAGCAGCTTAGGAGTACACAGCACAGATACGCAGTATTTT. The entire variable domain, with the rest obtained from reference TRBV7-2 and TRBJ2-3, is as follows: GAGVSQSPSNKVTEKGKDVELRCDPISGHTALYWYRQSLGQGLEFLIYFQGNSAPDKSGLPSDRFSAERTGGSVSTLTIQRTQQEDSAVYLCASSLGVHSTDTQYFGPGTRLTVL.

This clonotype has only a few counts. The chain recombines TRBV3-1 with TRBJ2-7; D may be TRBD2 (6 bases). The V end lost 7 bases, the J end lost 5 bases, and 27 bases lay between the germline ends. Germline V gene lookup returns CDR1 LGHDT and CDR2 YNNKEL (reference sequence). The CDR3 spans 17 residues. Written as DNA, the CDR3 is TGTGCCAGCACCCCGACACCCGTACTAGCCGGGCTCCACGAGCAGTACTTC. Translation gives CASTPTPVLAGLHEQYF.

Worth noting for this clonotype: At one end the junction does not follow the germline gene, possibly because of a read error. The chain links TRBV20-1 to TRBJ2-5, with 8 bases matching TRBD1. This CDR3 is 15 amino acids long. Germline lookup yields CDR1 DFQATT and CDR2 SNEGSKA (reference sequence). This CDR3 reads CSAEPGTGKQETQYF. In nucleotides, the CDR3 is TGTAGTGCTGAACCCGGGACAGGCAAACAAGAGACCCAGTACTTC.

The V gene is TRBV29-1, the J gene TRBJ2-7; D ambiguous. Trimming cost V 4 bases and J 6 bases, with 16 bases left between them. The germline CDR1 and CDR2 sequences are SQVTM and ANQGSEA. CDR3 length: 13 residues. DNA of the CDR3: TGCAGCGTTGTTAGGCCTCTGGGCTCCGAGCAGTACTTC. Its protein product is CSVVRPLGSEQYF.

The chain couples TRBV25-1 to TRBJ1-4, with D possibly matching TRBD1 (5 bases). There are 14 residues in the CDR3. CDR1 and CDR2 from the germline V gene are MGHDK and SYGVNS. The ends were cut back, 2 bases at V and 6 bases at J, with 10 bases in the middle. CDR3 in amino acids: CASSENRDHEKLFF. The CDR3 DNA is TGTGCCAGCAGTGAAAATAGGGACCATGAAAAACTGTTTTTT.

The V and J genes are TRBV28 and TRBJ1-1, with D maybe TRBD1 (5 bases). The V gene lost 5 bases and the J gene lost 0 bases, with 19 bases spanning the gap. The germline gives CDR1 MDHEN, CDR2 SYDVKM. The CDR3 has 17 amino acids. This CDR3 reads CASSPPGQRQMNTEAFF. DNA for the CDR3: TGTGCCAGCAGTCCTCCGGGGCAACGCCAAATGAACACTGAAGCTTTCTTT.

DNA for the CDR3: TGCGCCAGCAGCCTAGGAGGGCCGGCTCCTCAGCCCCAGCATTTT. Translated, it gives CASSLGGPAPQPQHF. The chain recombines TRBV4-1 with TRBJ1-5; D unresolved. Between the trimmed V and J ends, which lost 4 bases and 6 bases, there was a span of 16 bases. The CDR3 has 15 amino acids. The germline CDR1 and CDR2 sequences are MGHRA and YSYEKL.

This clonotype was detected a few times. The chain is built from TRBV29-1 and TRBJ2-7, with 8 nucleotides matching TRBD2. The CDR3 has 14 residues. Germline V CDR1 and CDR2: SQVTM, ANQGSEA. The trim removed 4 bases at V and 0 bases at J, leaving 5 bases unmatched. As DNA, the CDR3 is TGCAGCGTTGGACGAGCGGGGGACTCCTACGAGCAGTACTTC. Translating it yields CSVGRAGDSYEQYF.

The V gene is TRBV12-3 or TRBV12-4, the J gene TRBJ2-3, with a tentative D call TRBD1 (5 bases). The ends were cut back, 3 bases at V and 0 bases at J, with 10 bases in the middle. The CDR3 length is 15 residues. CDR3 nucleotides: TGTGCCAGCAGTTTTGACAGCGCGAGCACAGATACGCAGTATTTT. Protein sequence: CASSFDSASTDTQYF.

The V gene is TRBV29-1, the J gene TRBJ2-7, with 11 bases fitting TRBD1. This CDR3 contains 13 residues. The germline CDR1 and CDR2 sequences are SQVTM and ANQGSEA. V was pared by 6 bases and J by 6 bases, with 7 bases of the junction left unmatched. The CDR3 coding sequence is TGCAGCGTACCGGGACAGGGGGGCTCCGAGCAGTACTTC. It is translated as CSVPGQGGSEQYF.

The chain links TRBV9 to TRBJ1-1; maybe TRBD1 (6 bases). V lost 4 bases and J lost 4, with 23 bases in between. This CDR3 has 17 residues. Looked up from germline, CDR1 is SGDLS and CDR2 is YYNGEE. The CDR3 region is CASSPPRGPLLGTEAFF. CDR3 sequence (DNA): TGTGCCAGCAGCCCCCCCAGGGGCCCACTGCTCGGCACTGAAGCTTTCTTT.

The chain's CDR3 is CASSLVGRPTEAFF. The CDR3 DNA reads as TGTGCCAGCAGCTTAGTCGGTAGGCCCACTGAAGCTTTCTTT. The chain recombines TRBV7-9 with TRBJ1-1; D unresolved. The CDR3 is 14 residues long. V was shortened by 1 base and J by 4 bases, with 10 bases between the two germline ends. The germline CDR1 and CDR2 sequences are SEHNR and FQNEAQ (reference sequence).

The CDR3 coding sequence is TGTGCCATCAGTGAGTCGGGGGAAAGCTATGAGCAGTTCTTC. Its protein product is CAISESGESYEQFF. This chain links TRBV10-3 with TRBJ2-1; D could derive from TRBD1 or TRBD2 (5 bases each). In germline, CDR1 is ENHRY, CDR2 SYGVKD. The ends were cut back, 0 bases at V and 8 bases at J, with 11 bases in the middle. CDR3 length: 14 amino acids.

The chain is built from TRBV6-2 or TRBV6-3 and TRBJ2-6; 8 positions agree with TRBD1. The V segment lost 6 bases and the J segment 0 bases; nucleotides outside the gene matches: 7. CDR1 is MNHEY and CDR2 is SVGEGT in the germline V gene. The CDR3 has 17 residues. The CDR3 coding sequence is TGTGCCAGCAGCGCCGGACAGGGTACCTCTGGGGCCAACGTCCTGACTTTC. Its protein is CASSAGQGTSGANVLTF.

The genes are TRBV6-1 and TRBJ2-7; no definite D call. The germline V and J ends were trimmed by 11 bases and 4 bases, with 15 bases remaining between them. The CDR3 contains 12 residues. CDR1 is MNHNS and CDR2 is SASEGT in the germline V gene. The CDR3 protein is CAGVTEKYEQYF. The CDR3 bases are TGTGCCGGGGTCACCGAAAAATACGAGCAGTACTTC.

V is TRBV5-1 and J is TRBJ1-1; D is unclear. The germline CDR1 and CDR2 sequences are SGHRS and YFSETQ. This CDR3 is 15 amino acids long. The V gene lost 1 base and the J gene lost 1 base, with 11 bases spanning the gap. Here the CDR3 reads CASSLLLAANTEAFF. The CDR3 nucleotides read TGCGCCAGCAGCTTGCTCCTAGCAGCGAACACTGAAGCTTTCTTT.

Ten or more counts support this clonotype. This chain joins TRBV6-6 and TRBJ1-6; 11 nucleotides align to TRBD1. Germline lookup yields CDR1 MNHNY and CDR2 SVGAGI (reference sequence). Trimming at V came to 5 bases and at J to 7 bases, leaving 7 bases not matched to a gene. The CDR3 has 16 residues. The CDR3: CASSTWTGGQNSPLHF. DNA for the CDR3: TGTGCCAGCAGTACCTGGACAGGGGGCCAAAATTCACCCCTCCACTTT.

The chain joins TRBV28 to TRBJ2-3; 13 bases fit TRBD2. There are 16 residues in the CDR3. The V and J ends lost 3 bases and 7 bases, in that order; junction bases with no gene match: 7. CDR1 and CDR2 (germline): MDHEN, SYDVKM. For the CDR3, the DNA is TGTGCCAGCAGTTTTACTAGCGGGGGGGCTAGGAATACGCAGTATTTT. It yields the protein CASSFTSGGARNTQYF.